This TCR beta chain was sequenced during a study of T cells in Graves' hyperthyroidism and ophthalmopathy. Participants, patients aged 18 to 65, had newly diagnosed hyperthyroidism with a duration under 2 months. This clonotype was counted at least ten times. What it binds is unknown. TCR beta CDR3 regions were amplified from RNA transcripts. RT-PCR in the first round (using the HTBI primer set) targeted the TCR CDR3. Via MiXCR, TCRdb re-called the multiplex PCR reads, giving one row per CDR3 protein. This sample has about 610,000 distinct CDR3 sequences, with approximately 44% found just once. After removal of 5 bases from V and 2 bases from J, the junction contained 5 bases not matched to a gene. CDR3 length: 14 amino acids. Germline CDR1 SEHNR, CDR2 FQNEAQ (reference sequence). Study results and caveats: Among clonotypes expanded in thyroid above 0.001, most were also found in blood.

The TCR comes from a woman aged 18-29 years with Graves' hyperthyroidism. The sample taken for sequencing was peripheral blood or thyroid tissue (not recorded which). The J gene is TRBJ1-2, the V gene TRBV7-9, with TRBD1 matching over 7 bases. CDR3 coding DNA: TGTGCCAGCAGCCTCGACAGGGAAAACTATGGCTACACCTTC. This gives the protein CASSLDRENYGYTF.